The 3 T cell receptor beta chains reported below all come from one sample, sequenced in a study of T-cell memory formation after mild COVID-19. TCRdb re-analysed the 5' RACE reads in MiXCR, keeping a single row per CDR3 protein. The sample lists about 560,000 distinct CDR3 sequences; about 18% were seen once. Sample: PBMCs or a T cell subset sorted from them (not recorded which). These receptors came from an adult woman who had mild COVID-19 (a few samples of this study predate the infection). Cell type and time point are not known.

This clonotype has only a few counts. The rearrangement uses TRBV14 and TRBJ2-2, with TRBD2 as a possible D gene (5 bases). The CDR3 is made up of 15 amino acids. CDR1 and CDR2 (germline): SGHDN, FVKESK. The germline V and J ends were trimmed by 4 bases and 5 bases, with 14 bases remaining between them. This CDR3 is CASSLRTPGTGELFF. For the CDR3, the DNA is TGTGCCAGCAGCCTGCGGACTCCGGGAACCGGGGAGCTGTTTTTT.

This clonotype came up many times. DNA of the CDR3: TGTGCCAGCAGCTTGGGCTCGGTCAGGTTGGAGACCCAGTACTTC. Amino acids: CASSLGSVRLETQYF. V gene TRBV7-9 combines with J gene TRBJ2-5; the D is unclear. The CDR3 is 15 amino acids. Per the germline V gene, CDR1 is SEHNR and CDR2 is FQNEAQ (reference sequence). V lost 3 bases and J lost 5, with 16 bases in between.

The table lists this clonotype with a few counts. The chain uses TRBV24-1 and TRBJ1-2; D is undetermined. Germline V gives CDR1 KGHDR, CDR2 SFDVKD. V lost 4 bases, J lost 4 bases, and 6 bases lay in between. CDR3 length equals 12 residues. CDR3 in amino acids: CATSDHTYGYTF. The CDR3 region has the DNA TGTGCCACCAGTGACCACACCTATGGCTACACCTTC.